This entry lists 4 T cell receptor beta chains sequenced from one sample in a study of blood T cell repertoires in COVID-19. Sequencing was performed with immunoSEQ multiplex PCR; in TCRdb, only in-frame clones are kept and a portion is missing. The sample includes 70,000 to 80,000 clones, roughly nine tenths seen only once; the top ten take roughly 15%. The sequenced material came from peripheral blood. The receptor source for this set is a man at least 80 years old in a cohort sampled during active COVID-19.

CDR3 sequence (DNA): TGTGCCAGTAGTAAATACAACAGGGGCGGGGAGCTGTTTTTT. Translated: CASSKYNRGGELFF. The V call is TRBV19, the J call TRBJ2-2; TRBD1 matches at 7 bases. Germline V gives CDR1 LNHDA, CDR2 SQIVND (reference sequence). This CDR3 has 14 amino acids. The trim removed 4 bases at V and 7 bases at J, leaving 6 bases unmatched.

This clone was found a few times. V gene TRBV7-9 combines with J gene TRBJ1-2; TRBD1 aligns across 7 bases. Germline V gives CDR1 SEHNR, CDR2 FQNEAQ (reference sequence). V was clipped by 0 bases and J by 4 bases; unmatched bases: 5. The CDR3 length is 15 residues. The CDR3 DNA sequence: TGTGCCAGCAGCTTAGCGCAGGGGGTTAGCTATGGCTACACCTTC. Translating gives CASSLAQGVSYGYTF.

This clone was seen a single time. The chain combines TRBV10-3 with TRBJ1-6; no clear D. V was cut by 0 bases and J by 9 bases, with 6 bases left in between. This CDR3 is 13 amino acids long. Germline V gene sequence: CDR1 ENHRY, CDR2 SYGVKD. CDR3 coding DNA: TGTGCCATCAGTGAGTCAGGGAGTTCACCCCTCCACTTT. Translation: CAISESGSSPLHF.

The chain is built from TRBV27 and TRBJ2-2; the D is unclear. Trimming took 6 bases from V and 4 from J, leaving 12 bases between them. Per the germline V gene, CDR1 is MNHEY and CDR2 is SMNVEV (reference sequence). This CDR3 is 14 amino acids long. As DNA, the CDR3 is TGTGCCAGCAGCGACAAATTTAGCACCGGGGAGCTGTTTTTT. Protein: CASSDKFSTGELFF.